The next 27 T cell receptor beta chains were all read from a single sample in a study of CD8+ T cells in alopecia areata. The treatment is: oral pan-JAK inhibitor, 5-10 mg twice daily. RNA extraction and reverse transcription yielded cDNA as sequencing template. Sequencing was performed with immunoSEQ multiplex PCR; in TCRdb, only in-frame clones are kept and a portion is missing. The table records roughly 210,000 clones, roughly 40% of them present only once. This sample comprised CD4+ T cells sorted from blood, obtained between weeks 36 and 40, from a patient treated with tofacitinib. The receptors derive from a human donor with alopecia areata.

The table lists this clone with a few counts. This rearrangement joins TRBV30 to TRBJ2-5, with D possibly TRBD1 on 6 matching bases. Trimming cost V 6 bases and J 4 bases, with 9 bases left between them. Germline CDR1 and CDR2: GTSNPN and SVGIG (reference sequence). This CDR3 region has 11 residues. The CDR3 DNA reads TGTGCCTGCGGCAGGGGAGAGACCCAGTACTTC. Translated: CACGRGETQYF.

This chain uses TRBV6-1 with TRBJ1-3; no clear D gene. From germline, CDR1 is MNHNS and CDR2 SASEGT. V was pared by 8 bases and J by 3 bases, with 8 bases between. The CDR3 runs to 12 residues. The CDR3 DNA sequence: TGTGCCAGCGAAAGCGATGGAAACACCATATATTTT. Translation gives CASESDGNTIYF.

This chain connects TRBV11-2 to TRBJ1-3; D remains ambiguous. There are 14 residues in the CDR3. Germline CDR1 is SGHAT and CDR2 is FQNNGV. Trimming pared 6 bases from V and 2 bases from J, leaving 11 bases between. The CDR3: CASREGTAGNTIYF. DNA for the CDR3: TGTGCCAGCAGGGAAGGTACGGCTGGAAACACCATATATTTT.

This clone was recorded a few times. J is TRBJ2-2 and V is TRBV4-2, with D possibly matching TRBD2 (5 bases). CDR3 length equals 13 residues. CDR1 is LGHNA and CDR2 is YNFKEQ in the germline V gene. Between the trimmed V and J ends, which lost 3 bases and 13 bases, there was a span of 15 bases. CDR3 loop: CASSQGASPGLFF. Written as DNA, the CDR3 is TGTGCCAGCAGCCAGGGAGCCTCTCCGGGGCTGTTTTTT.

The chain uses TRBV7-2 and TRBJ2-6; D might be TRBD1 or TRBD2, each matching 5 bases. Trimming removed 4 bases from V and 4 bases from J, with 17 bases in between. CDR3 size: 17 residues. Germline V gene sequence: CDR1 SGHTA, CDR2 FQGNSA. The CDR3 region is CASSSRGQGEGANVLTF. The CDR3 nucleotides read TGTGCCAGCAGCTCCAGAGGGCAGGGCGAGGGGGCCAACGTCCTGACTTTC.

V usage is TRBV5-6 and J usage is TRBJ1-2, with 9 nucleotides matching TRBD1. Germline V CDR1 and CDR2: SGHDT, YYEEEE. This CDR3 spans 14 amino acids. Trimming took 3 bases from V and 2 from J; bases not matched to a gene: 2. The CDR3 spells CASSWDRANYGYTF. The CDR3 coding sequence is TGTGCCAGCAGCTGGGACAGGGCGAACTATGGCTACACCTTC.

Turning to this clone: Other nucleotide sequences from this sample produce the same CDR3. The chain combines TRBV6-5 with TRBJ2-7; 9 nucleotides line up with TRBD2. After removal of 5 bases from V and 2 bases from J, the junction contained 4 bases not matched to a gene. The CDR3 is made up of 14 amino acids. Germline assignment: CDR1 MNHEY and CDR2 SVGAGI. CDR3 nucleotide sequence: TGTGCCAGCAGTCGGGCGGGAGGGACCTACGAGCAGTACTTC. This codes for CASSRAGGTYEQYF.

This clone was seen many times. The chain combines TRBV2 with TRBJ2-7, with a possible D match to TRBD1 (6 bases). Germline V lookup: CDR1 SNHLY, CDR2 FYNNEI. Trimming left V 6 bases short and J 1 base short, with 10 bases between. The CDR3 has 13 amino acids. The CDR3 region has the DNA TGTGCCAGCAGGATGACAGGATCCTACGAGCAGTACTTC. This gives the protein CASRMTGSYEQYF.

The V gene is TRBV5-1, the J gene TRBJ2-2; a weak D match, TRBD1 (6 bases). Per germline, CDR1 SGHRS and CDR2 YFSETQ. V was cut by 2 bases and J by 2 bases, with 13 bases left in between. This CDR3 has 16 residues. CDR3 residues: CASSLFGQFNTGELFF. CDR3 DNA: TGCGCCAGCAGCTTATTCGGACAGTTTAACACCGGGGAGCTGTTTTTT.

This clone has a handful of counts. The V and J genes are TRBV7-2 and TRBJ2-2, with 12 bases fitting TRBD2. The CDR3 sequence is 16 residues long. V lost 5 bases, J lost 4 bases, and 5 bases stayed unmatched. Germline V CDR1 and CDR2: SGHTA, FQGNSA. This chain's CDR3 is CASSHASGRGTGELFF. The CDR3 DNA is TGTGCCAGCAGCCATGCTAGCGGGAGGGGCACCGGGGAGCTGTTTTTT.

A few counts support this clone. The chain employs TRBV9 and TRBJ2-7; no firm D call. The CDR3 is 15 residues long. Germline CDR1 and CDR2: SGDLS and YYNGEE. V gave up 0 bases and J gave up 0 bases, with 10 bases separating them. The DNA for the CDR3 is TGTGCCAGCAGCGTAGGGGCTAGTTCCTCCTACGAGCAGTACTTC. It specifies CASSVGASSSYEQYF.

V is TRBV2 and J is TRBJ2-5; no definite D call. V gave up 4 bases and J gave up 2 bases, with 8 bases separating them. The CDR3 totals 13 residues. Germline V gene sequence: CDR1 SNHLY, CDR2 FYNNEI. The CDR3 loop reads CASSGYRQETQYF. For the CDR3, the DNA is TGTGCCAGCAGTGGTTACAGACAAGAGACCCAGTACTTC.

There are a few counts of this clone. The V gene is TRBV15, the J gene TRBJ1-5; D not certain. Germline-derived CDR1 and CDR2 are LNHNV and YYDKDF (reference sequence). The V end was cut by 1 base, the J end by 6 bases, with 7 bases between. CDR3 size: 13 residues. For the CDR3, the DNA is TGTGCCACCAGCAGAGGTGGGATTCAGCCCCAGCATTTT. Residues: CATSRGGIQPQHF.

This chain's CDR3 is CSVKQGYSTDTQYF. The CDR3 coding sequence is TGCAGCGTTAAACAGGGGTACAGCACAGATACGCAGTATTTT. The rearrangement joins TRBV29-1 to TRBJ2-3, with 7 bases matching TRBD1. The CDR3 is 14 amino acids. J gave up 0 bases and V 5 bases, and 5 bases lay outside the gene matches. Germline V gives CDR1 SQVTM, CDR2 ANQGSEA.

This chain uses TRBV20-1 with TRBJ1-2, with D unclear. The V and J ends lost 3 bases and 10 bases respectively, with 12 bases between them. The length of the CDR3 is 11 residues. Per the germline V gene, CDR1 is DFQATT and CDR2 is SNEGSKA (reference sequence). The CDR3 spells CSASMAAYYTF. The CDR3 DNA sequence: TGCAGTGCTAGTATGGCAGCTTACTACACCTTC.

V and J are TRBV28 and TRBJ2-7; TRBD1 agrees at 9 bases. V trimming: 6 bases; J trimming: 2 bases; junction bases outside the gene matches: 8. The germline CDR1 and CDR2 sequences are MDHEN and SYDVKM. There are 15 residues in the CDR3. The chain's CDR3 is CASRGSGQGTYEQYF. In DNA, the CDR3 is TGTGCCAGCAGAGGTTCGGGACAGGGTACCTACGAGCAGTACTTC.

The chain employs TRBV29-1 and TRBJ1-2, with D possibly being TRBD1 (6 bases). CDR1 SQVTM and CDR2 ANQGSEA come from the germline V gene. The CDR3 runs 13 residues. Trimming cost V 2 bases and J 4 bases, with 11 bases left between them. CDR3 nucleotides: TGCAGCGTTGAACCGACAGGTGTCTATGGCTACACCTTC. The encoded protein is CSVEPTGVYGYTF.

The chain has TRBV5-6 and TRBJ2-4, with 9 bases identical to TRBD1. Germline V lookup: CDR1 SGHDT, CDR2 YYEEEE. The V and J ends lost 1 base and 8 bases, in that order; junction bases with no gene match: 7. CDR3 length: 15 amino acids. CDR3 region: CASSLHRGRGDIQYF. The CDR3 DNA reads as TGTGCCAGCAGCTTGCACAGGGGGCGCGGAGACATTCAGTACTTC.

The chain employs TRBV7-9 and TRBJ1-3, with a weak D call TRBD1 (5 bases). Per the germline V gene, CDR1 is SEHNR and CDR2 is FQNEAQ (reference sequence). V was clipped by 4 bases and J by 0 bases, with 10 bases between them. CDR3 length equals 15 residues. CDR3 in amino acids: CASSWGISSGNTIYF. Here the CDR3 DNA reads TGTGCCAGCAGCTGGGGCATCTCCTCTGGAAACACCATATATTTT.

J is TRBJ2-2 and V is TRBV7-6; no definite D call. From germline, CDR1 is SGHVS and CDR2 FNYEAQ. The CDR3 is made up of 13 amino acids. Trimming left V 6 bases short and J 8 bases short, with 13 bases between. The CDR3 sequence is CASSPGRGGELFF. The CDR3 bases are TGTGCCAGCAGTCCGGGCCGAGGAGGGGAGCTGTTTTTT.

The chain joins TRBV7-2 to TRBJ2-5; perhaps TRBD2 as D (5 bases). The CDR3 extends over 15 amino acids. V was trimmed by 4 bases and J by 4 bases, leaving 16 bases between them. CDR1 and CDR2 from the germline V gene are SGHTA and FQGNSA. CDR3 in DNA: TGTGCCAGCAGCTCTCGGACTCTCGGTCCAGAGACCCAGTACTTC. The encoded protein is CASSSRTLGPETQYF. The full variable domain, with the rest looked up from reference TRBV7-2 and TRBJ2-5, is GAGVSQSPSNKVTEKGKDVELRCDPISGHTALYWYRQSLGQGLEFLIYFQGNSAPDKSGLPSDRFSAERTGGSVSTLTIQRTQQEDSAVYLCASSSRTLGPETQYFGPGTRLLVL.

The chain links TRBV2 to TRBJ1-1; 8 bases agree with TRBD1. Losses at the gene ends were 8 bases for V and 4 bases for J; bases not matched to a gene: 9. The CDR3 contains 14 residues. Germline V gene sequence: CDR1 SNHLY, CDR2 FYNNEI. CDR3 region: CASRRQGMSTEAFF. CDR3 DNA sequence: TGTGCCAGCCGCCGACAGGGGATGAGCACTGAAGCTTTCTTT.

This clone was seen only a few times. The chain links TRBV29-1 to TRBJ2-5; either TRBD1 or TRBD2 may supply D (6 bases each). Germline V lookup: CDR1 SQVTM, CDR2 ANQGSEA. Trimming shortened V by 4 bases and J by 5 bases, and 17 bases separated the two germline ends. This CDR3 contains 14 residues. In nucleotides, the CDR3 is TGCAGCGTTGCACGATTTGGGGGGCAGGAGACCCAGTACTTC. This sequence encodes CSVARFGGQETQYF.

The J gene is TRBJ2-1, the V gene TRBV5-1; 9 nucleotides line up with TRBD1. Per the germline V gene, CDR1 is SGHRS and CDR2 is YFSETQ. The V and J ends lost 4 bases and 7 bases, in that order; junction bases with no gene match: 3. This CDR3 comprises 13 residues. In nucleotides, the CDR3 is TGCGCCAGCAGCCGGGACAGGGTAAATGAGCAGTTCTTC. Residues: CASSRDRVNEQFF.

This clone was seen a few times. This sequence joins TRBV29-1 and TRBJ2-1; 10 nucleotides line up with TRBD2. CDR1 and CDR2 (germline): SQVTM, ANQGSEA. The V segment lost 4 bases and the J segment 10 bases; nucleotides outside the gene matches: 10. This CDR3 has 14 amino acids. The CDR3 region is CSVVGLAGDWEQFF. For the CDR3, the DNA is TGCAGCGTTGTCGGCCTAGCGGGAGATTGGGAGCAGTTCTTC.

The chain combines TRBV7-2 with TRBJ1-2; D is possibly TRBD1 (5 bases). The CDR3 runs 14 residues. Trimming removed 5 bases at V and 0 bases at J, with 10 bases between. Germline V gene sequence: CDR1 SGHTA, CDR2 FQGNSA. Here the CDR3 reads CASSTDSANYGYTF. In nucleotides, the CDR3 is TGTGCCAGCAGCACCGACAGTGCTAACTATGGCTACACCTTC.

This chain links TRBV20-1 with TRBJ1-2; no clear D gene. CDR3 size: 10 residues. The V and J ends lost 6 bases and 1 base respectively, with 3 bases between them. Germline CDR1 reads DFQATT; CDR2 reads SNEGSKA (reference sequence). The chain's CDR3 is CSANNYGYTF. CDR3 DNA sequence: TGCAGTGCCAATAACTATGGCTACACCTTC.